The present entry profiles one T cell receptor (beta chain) with its context. This specimen belongs to a study of blood T cell repertoires in COVID-19. TCRdb's copy holds only in-frame clones and misses some; the assay was immunoSEQ multiplex PCR. The sample consists of 150,000 to 180,000 clones, 91% of them appearing once. The CDR3 contains 13 residues. V was pared by 7 bases and J by 2 bases, with 11 bases between. Germline V gene lookup returns CDR1 SGHRS and CDR2 YFSETQ. Sequenced input: peripheral blood. This TCR was recovered from a man in his forties or fifties with acute or convalescent COVID-19. V and J are TRBV5-1 and TRBJ2-3; D may be TRBD2 (6 bases). The CDR3 coding sequence is TGCGCCAGCTCCGGGACTTACACAGATACGCAGTATTTT. It translates to CASSGTYTDTQYF.